Listed below are T cell receptor beta chains from one sample, sequenced in a study of tumor-infiltrating lymphocytes in primary liver carcinoma. MiXCR, run by TCRdb on the multiplex PCR reads, gives a single entry per CDR3 protein. The repertoire holds tens of thousands of distinct CDR3 sequences, with around 80% as singletons. Material: tumor-adjacent normal liver tissue. The receptors originated from a man aged 35 to 55 with primary liver carcinoma and hepatitis B virus infection. Both conserved end residues are part of each CDR3. The D gene is left open where the match is weak. Clone size is shown for a subset of rows, as once, few, many or a class of expanded clone.

clone_size j_call d_call v_call cdr3_aa cdr3_nt
few TRBJ1-5 TRBD1 TRBV27 CASRLQGSQPQHF TGTGCCAGCAGACTACAGGGGTCCCAGCCCCAGCATTTT
- TRBJ2-7 - TRBV10-1 CASSDLQDYEQYF TGCGCCAGTAGTGACCTACAGGACTACGAGCAGTACTTC
- TRBJ2-7 - TRBV29-1 CIVVVWNSYEQYF TGCATCGTTGTGGTCTGGAACTCCTACGAACAGTACTTC
- TRBJ2-7 - TRBV5-1 CASNFSRVDEQYF TGCGCCAGCAACTTCAGCAGGGTCGACGAGCAGTACTTC
- TRBJ2-7 - TRBV11-1 CTSSPGRRFHEQYF TGTACCAGCAGCCCTGGACGGCGATTCCACGAACAGTACTTC
- TRBJ2-3 - TRBV11-2 CASSFVGGSSMDTQYF TGTGCCAGCAGCTTTGTGGGCGGCAGTTCCATGGATACGCAGTATTTT
medium-sized TRBJ2-3 - TRBV6-2/TRBV6-3 CASRPSADTQYF TGTGCCAGCAGGCCCTCTGCGGATACGCAGTATTTT
- TRBJ2-5 - TRBV4-3 CAGSLEEYLETQYF TGCGCTGGCAGCCTAGAGGAGTACTTGGAGACCCAGTACTTC
- TRBJ2-3 TRBD2 TRBV12-3/TRBV12-4 CASSLTGGEGNTQYF TGTGCTAGCAGTCTAACGGGAGGGGAGGGGAATACGCAGTATTTT
- TRBJ2-7 - TRBV7-9 CASSLAGSGTHEQYF TGTGCCAGCAGCTTAGCCGGTAGCGGCACCCACGAGCAGTACTTC
once TRBJ1-1 - TRBV13 CASRSWVSPKAFF TGTGCCAGCCGCTCATGGGTTTCCCCTAAAGCTTTCTTT
many TRBJ1-4 - TRBV30 CAWRAAGQHNEKLFF TGTGCCTGGAGGGCCGCGGGGCAGCATAATGAAAAACTGTTTTTT
- TRBJ2-6 - TRBV14 CVSNPTGFSGANVQTF TGTGTCAGCAACCCTACGGGGTTCTCTGGGGCCAACGTCCAGACTTTC
- TRBJ2-1 TRBD2 TRBV29-1 CSVDSGRAPLNERFF TGCAGCGTTGATAGCGGGAGGGCACCCCTCAATGAGCGGTTCTTC
- TRBJ2-5 - TRBV5-1 CVSSLPPSGGGQETQYF TGCGTCAGTAGCTTGCCGCCGTCGGGCGGCGGCCAAGAGACCCAGTACTTC
- TRBJ1-1 - TRBV11-2 CASNLYTGYNAFF TGTGCCAGCAACTTATATACGGGGTATAATGCTTTCTTT
- TRBJ2-1 TRBD2 TRBV29-1 CSVDTGLAGGPMNEQFF TGCAGCGTTGATACAGGATTAGCGGGAGGGCCTATGAATGAGCAGTTCTTC
- TRBJ1-2 - TRBV6-2/TRBV6-3 CASSLDGEDGYAF TGTGCCAGTAGTCTCGACGGGGAAGATGGCTACGCCTTC
few TRBJ2-1 TRBD1 TRBV4-2 CASSHVGGQGNNGQFF TGTGCCAGCAGTCACGTCGGGGGACAGGGGAACAATGGGCAGTTCTTC
- TRBJ2-7 - TRBV6-1 CANSETYDLRQYF TGTGCCAACAGTGAAACTTACGACCTCAGGCAGTACTTC
medium-sized TRBJ2-2 TRBD2 TRBV5-4 CASSSTSANTGELFF TGTGCCAGCAGCTCGACTAGCGCGAACACCGGGGAGCTGTTTTTT
- TRBJ2-1 TRBD2 TRBV6-4 CASSEGTSNNERLF TGTGCCAGCAGTGAAGGGACTAGCAACAATGAGCGGTTATTC
once TRBJ2-7 TRBD2 TRBV5-4 CASSKTSGGRGAEQCF TGTGCCAGCAGTAAGACTAGCGGAGGTCGAGGGGCCGAGCAGTGCTTC
few TRBJ2-5 - TRBV6-1 CTSSYSETQYF TGTACCAGCAGCTACTCGGAGACCCAGTATTTC
- TRBJ2-3 - TRBV7-9 CASSLRQQGLDTQYF TGTGCCAGCAGCTTAAGGCAGCAGGGATTAGATACACAGTATTTT
- TRBJ2-1 - TRBV7-9 CASSPGTSWGSSYNEQFF TGTGCCAGCAGCCCCGGTACTAGCTGGGGAAGCTCCTACAATGAGCAGTTCTTC
few TRBJ2-2 - TRBV11-2 CASSTDSDTGELFF TGTGCCAGCAGCACAGACTCGGACACCGGGGAGCTGTTTTTT
- TRBJ2-3 TRBD2 TRBV5-5 CASGPTGTSGSGDTQYF TGTGCCAGCGGCCCGACCGGGACTAGCGGGAGTGGAGATACGCAGTATTTC